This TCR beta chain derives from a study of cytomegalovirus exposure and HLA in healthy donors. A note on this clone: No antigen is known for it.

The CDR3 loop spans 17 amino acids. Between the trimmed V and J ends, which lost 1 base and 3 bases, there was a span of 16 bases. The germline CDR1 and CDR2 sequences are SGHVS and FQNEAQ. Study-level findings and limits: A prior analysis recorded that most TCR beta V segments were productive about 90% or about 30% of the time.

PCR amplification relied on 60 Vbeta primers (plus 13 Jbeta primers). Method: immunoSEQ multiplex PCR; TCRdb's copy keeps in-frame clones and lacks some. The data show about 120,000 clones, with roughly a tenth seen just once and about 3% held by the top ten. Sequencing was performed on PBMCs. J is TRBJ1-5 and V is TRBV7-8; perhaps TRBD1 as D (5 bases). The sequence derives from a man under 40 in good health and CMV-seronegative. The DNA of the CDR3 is TGTGCCAGCAGCTTAGACGGGGGGAGGCGGTACAATCAGCCCCAGCATTTT. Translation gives CASSLDGGRRYNQPQHF.